The entry below gives a single TCR beta chain sequence along with its context. The sample is drawn from a study of blood T cell repertoires in COVID-19. On the study more broadly: PBMCs, B-cell-depleted T cells, or T cells provided the cDNA or gDNA that made up the material.

Per the original methods: Quantification of nucleated cells was approximated via reference gene primer amplification. The assay was immunoSEQ multiplex PCR, and TCRdb's table has in-frame clones only and misses some. The V and J calls and the clone size are those of that table, but D and trimming were determined from the DNA. In the table there are around 70,000 clones, 80% to 90% of which are singletons. Germline loops: CDR1 LNHDA, CDR2 SQIVND (reference sequence). Trimming cost V 5 bases and J 1 base, with 8 bases left between them. The CDR3 loop spans 13 amino acids. The sequence was obtained from a woman aged 55-70 years with acute or convalescent COVID-19. The genes are TRBV19 and TRBJ1-1; D not certain. The specimen sequenced was peripheral blood. The CDR3 loop is CASSGQSNTEAFF. In nucleotides, the CDR3 is TGTGCCAGTAGTGGGCAATCGAACACTGAAGCTTTCTTT.